This T cell receptor (beta chain) was obtained from a study of PD-1 blockade in classical Hodgkin lymphoma (TCRdb year 2020). Concerning the study at large: Nivolumab dosing was 3 mg/kg intravenously every 2 weeks, continuing until either disease progression or unacceptable toxicity. A peripheral blood immune signature of response to PD-1 blockade in classical Hodgkin lymphoma was defined using TCR beta sequencing and CyTOF. Study-wide conclusions, independent of this receptor: A significant rise by C4D1 was seen in CD4+ but not CD8+ TCR diversity (p=0.0027 vs p=0.16), with the rise being most apparent in complete responders (p=0.02). Baseline TCR diversity was reported to be lower in newly diagnosed patients than in healthy donors and to be lower still in relapsed/refractory patients. The study covered only a single clinical trial cohort, and the causes of the repertoire differences, possibly disease activity or prior therapy, were still not defined. Trial patients achieving complete response had baseline diversity similar to newly diagnosed patients, whereas partial responders and progressors had significantly lower diversity. Diversity was lower in patients who began nivolumab less than 1 year after ASCT, so these patients were left out of later analyses to avoid confounding by immune reconstitution.

Comments on this clone: Its antigen is still unknown. No much larger clonotype is one base removed from it; base qualities were not supplied.

The Qiagen DNeasy kit was used to extract genomic DNA both from unsorted PBMCs and from the negatively selected CD4+ and CD8+ fractions. TCR beta CDR3 regions were amplified by immunoSEQ multiplex PCR using primers annealing to V and J segments. A synthetic immune receptor repertoire was used to minimize amplification bias, and remaining bias was computationally removed after sequencing. As for how the authors treated the data: Custom Python scripts were used to quantify repertoire diversity as the Shannon entropy index. Unsorted, CD4+ and CD8+ repertoires were examined separately, except in combined analyses, for which CD4+ and CD8+ sequences were merged in silico. A clone counted as expanded when the clone's frequency after treatment rose at least 2-fold relative to C1D1, and clones undetected at baseline were given a pseudocount of 0.5. Singleton clones were defined as clones with 0 or 1 copy at C1D1, and non-singleton clones were defined as clones with 2 or more copies. Clones expanded in unsorted samples were assigned a CD4+, CD8+ or unknown annotation through matching of protein sequences in sorted samples from the same patient. Wilcoxon tests on paired samples were used to test changes in diversity from C1D1 to C4D1. TCRdb limited this immuneACCESS table to in-frame rearrangements with V and J called. A share of clones is missing; checked studies link under half to unresolved V genes, and the rest is unexplained. From that table come the V and J calls and clone size; the DNA was used to work out D and trimming. The sample yields over 20,000 clones; approximately 90% were counted once. The ten largest clonotypes hold nearly 2.5% of the sample.

In light of the paper, this sample's time point label describes: cycle 1 day 1 (C1D1), immediately before nivolumab initiation. All trial patients had relapsed after autologous stem cell transplantation, with cohorts A, B and C differing in prior brentuximab vedotin exposure. The trial cohort was composed of 56 patients with relapsed/refractory classical Hodgkin lymphoma, for whom complete response, partial response or progressive disease was recorded as best overall response. Single-agent nivolumab was administered to trial patients in the multi-cohort phase II CheckMate 205 trial. An independent review committee assessed best overall response using the 2007 International Working Group response criteria. Trial PBMCs were collected just before the start of nivolumab (C1D1) and during therapy at cycle 2 day 1 and cycle 4 day 1. Peripheral blood was collected in 8 mL Vacutainer Cell Preparation Tubes, from which PBMCs were isolated by centrifugation and then cryopreserved.

Including the terminal cysteine and phenylalanine, the CDR3 comprises 15 residues. The only DNA kept is the CDR3, 45 bases in frame from the first base. Taken from the germline V gene (reference sequence), the CDR1 and CDR2 loops are GTSNPN and SVGIG. The trim is 0 bases for V and 1 base for J, with a gap of 10 bases between the germline ends. Sequenced material: peripheral blood mononuclear cells (PBMCs), taken at baseline. The chain is assembled from TRBV30 and TRBJ1-3; possibly the D gene is TRBD1, per 5 matching bases. The TCR sequence derives from a human donor with classical Hodgkin lymphoma. The nucleotide sequence is TGTGCCTGGAGTGTATTGGGGGGATCTGGAAACACCATATATTTT. This yields the protein CAWSVLGGSGNTIYF.